This entry lists 20 T cell receptor beta chains sequenced from one sample in a study of blood T cell repertoires in COVID-19. The method was immunoSEQ multiplex PCR; TCRdb's version includes in-frame clones alone and lacks a portion of them. This sample has hundreds of thousands of clones, with over 80% found just once. Sequenced material: peripheral blood. Receptors originate from a woman in her late teens or twenties with acute or convalescent COVID-19.

This chain links TRBV5-1 with TRBJ1-2; D is possibly TRBD1 (6 bases). With 4 bases removed from V and 7 bases from J, the gap between germline ends came to 14 bases. The CDR3 runs 13 residues. Germline V gene data show CDR1 as SGHRS and CDR2 as YFSETQ. CDR3 sequence reads: CASSPGGGSGYTF. The DNA of the CDR3 is TGCGCCAGCAGCCCGGGTGGGGGCTCTGGCTACACCTTC.

The chain recombines TRBV20-1 with TRBJ1-1, with D hard to call. Trimming took off 4 bases at V and 7 bases at J, with 10 bases between the two ends. CDR3 length: 11 amino acids. Germline CDR1 DFQATT, CDR2 SNEGSKA (reference sequence). This CDR3 is CSATAEGEAFF. CDR3 nucleotides: TGCAGTGCTACCGCTGAGGGTGAAGCTTTCTTT.

The chain has TRBV7-2 and TRBJ2-7; a possible D gene is TRBD2 (7 bases). V lost 7 bases, J lost 4 bases, and 20 bases lay in between. CDR3 size: 15 residues. Looked up from germline, CDR1 is SGHTA and CDR2 is FQGNSA. The CDR3 loop reads CASTLGGGGPYEQYF. CDR3 bases: TGTGCCAGCACTCTAGGAGGGGGGGGCCCTTACGAGCAGTACTTC.

The CDR3 DNA is TGCAGCGTTGAAGGCCGACAGGGGAATAACTATGGCTACACCTTC. Its translation is CSVEGRQGNNYGYTF. The chain employs TRBV29-1 and TRBJ1-2; TRBD1 matches at 8 bases. The V gene's germline CDR1 is SQVTM and CDR2 ANQGSEA. Trimming cost V 1 base and J 1 base; bases outside gene matches: 5. The CDR3 covers 15 residues.

This clone has more than one count but fewer than ten. The rearrangement links TRBV6-4 to TRBJ2-2; a possible D gene is TRBD1 (6 bases). Trimming took 6 bases from V and 3 from J, leaving 14 bases between them. Germline CDR1 reads MRHNA; CDR2 reads SNTAGT. This CDR3 region has 15 residues. The DNA for the CDR3 is TGTGCCAGCAGCCCGCGACAGGTGGACACCGGGGAGCTGTTTTTT. This translates into CASSPRQVDTGELFF.

The V and J genes are TRBV7-3 and TRBJ2-3, with TRBD1 as a possible D gene (6 bases). V was cut by 8 bases and J by 2 bases, with 14 bases left in between. CDR1 and CDR2 from the germline V gene are SGHTA and FQGTGA. This CDR3 has 14 residues. The CDR3 loop reads CASGLRGYTDTQYF. CDR3 sequence (DNA): TGTGCCAGCGGTCTCAGGGGTTACACAGATACGCAGTATTTT. Based on the CDR3 plus reference TRBV7-3 and TRBJ2-3, the full variable domain is GAGVSQTPSNKVTEKGKYVELRCDPISGHTALYWYRQSLGQGPEFLIYFQGTGAADDSGLPNDRFFAVRPEGSVSTLKIQRTERGDSAVYLCASGLRGYTDTQYFGPGTRLTVL.

The V and J genes are TRBV6-5 and TRBJ1-6, with a tentative D call TRBD1 (5 bases). The CDR3 loop spans 16 amino acids. V was cut by 1 base and J by 10 bases, with 17 bases left in between. CDR1 is MNHEY, CDR2 SVGAGI, per germline. Here the CDR3 DNA reads TGTGCCAGCAGTTACTTTGCCGACAGTCAGGCCTCACCCCTCCACTTT. It specifies CASSYFADSQASPLHF.

This chain connects TRBV18 to TRBJ2-7; 10 positions agree with TRBD1. The germline CDR1 and CDR2 sequences are KGHSH and LQKENI. With V trimmed by 3 bases and J by 4 bases, 6 bases remained unmatched. The CDR3 sequence is 15 residues long. CDR3 residues: CASSPRDRGGYEQYF. In nucleotides, the CDR3 is TGTGCCAGCTCACCGCGGGACAGGGGAGGTTACGAGCAGTACTTC.

The rearrangement uses TRBV27 and TRBJ1-2; 7 nucleotides match TRBD1. The germline V gene has CDR1 MNHEY and CDR2 SMNVEV (reference sequence). With 5 bases clipped from V and 8 bases from J, the junction kept 14 bases outside the gene matches. The CDR3 runs 15 residues. In nucleotides, the CDR3 is TGTGCCAGCAGTCCCGGACAGGTCTGGGTAAAAGGCTACACCTTC. Translated: CASSPGQVWVKGYTF.

This clone has only one observation. The V call is TRBV5-1, the J call TRBJ1-2; a weak D match, TRBD1 (6 bases). CDR3 size: 13 residues. Trimming stripped 2 bases from V and 7 bases from J, with 12 bases between. Germline CDR1 reads SGHRS; CDR2 reads YFSETQ. CDR3 region: CASSFEQGSGYTF. CDR3 nucleotides: TGCGCCAGCAGCTTCGAACAGGGTAGTGGCTACACCTTC. Full variable domain (remainder filled in from reference TRBV5-1 and TRBJ1-2): KAGVTQTPRYLIKTRGQQVTLSCSPISGHRSVSWYQQTPGQGLQFLFEYFSETQRNKGNFPGRFSGRQFSNSRSEMNVSTLELGDSALYLCASSFEQGSGYTFGSGTRLTVV.

V and J are TRBV27 and TRBJ1-1; no clear D gene. Germline CDR1 is MNHEY and CDR2 is SMNVEV (reference sequence). V lost 8 bases and J lost 1, with 11 bases in between. The CDR3 runs 13 residues. CDR3 DNA: TGTGCCAGCGCGATATACCCGAACACTGAAGCTTTCTTT. Its protein is CASAIYPNTEAFF.

This clone was recorded only once. The chain employs TRBV19 and TRBJ2-5; D may be TRBD1 (6 bases). From germline, CDR1 is LNHDA and CDR2 SQIVND (reference sequence). With 6 bases removed from V and 4 bases from J, the gap between germline ends came to 12 bases. CDR3 length: 13 residues. The CDR3 spells CASSRGMRETQYF. DNA for the CDR3: TGTGCCAGTAGCAGGGGAATGCGAGAGACCCAGTACTTC.

This clone has just one count. V usage is TRBV24-1 and J usage is TRBJ1-2; D is unclear. The germline V and J ends were trimmed by 3 bases and 3 bases, with 4 bases remaining between them. CDR1 is KGHDR, CDR2 SFDVKD, per germline. CDR3 size: 12 residues. The CDR3 sequence is CATSDEDYGYTF. For the CDR3, the DNA is TGTGCCACCAGTGATGAGGACTATGGCTACACCTTC.

J is TRBJ2-7 and V is TRBV6-2 or TRBV6-3, with TRBD2 identical over 8 bases. Germline V gene lookup returns CDR1 MNHEY and CDR2 SVGEGT. The CDR3 runs 14 residues. The V and J ends lost 4 bases and 2 bases, in that order; junction bases with no gene match: 4. CDR3 sequence (DNA): TGTGCCAGCAGTTTGAACGGGGGGGCCTACGAGCAGTACTTC. Its translation is CASSLNGGAYEQYF.

This chain joins TRBV4-1 and TRBJ2-7; TRBD1 is a possible D gene (6 bases). V lost 3 bases to trimming and J lost 5 bases, with 14 bases between them. The germline CDR1 and CDR2 sequences are MGHRA and YSYEKL. The CDR3 extends over 14 amino acids. The CDR3 reads CASSHPGTFNEQYF. The CDR3 bases are TGCGCCAGCAGCCACCCCGGGACATTCAACGAGCAGTACTTC.

Worth noting for this clone: An end of the junction differs from the germline gene, which may be a read error. V is TRBV6-1 and J is TRBJ2-7, with D perhaps matching TRBD1 (6 bases). Germline V gene sequence: CDR1 MNHNS, CDR2 SASEGT. The CDR3 length is 12 residues. The CDR3 DNA follows: TGTGCCAGCAGTGAACAAGAGGGACATAGAACCTTC. This translates into CASSEQEGHRTF.

The V gene is TRBV19, the J gene TRBJ2-2, with 10 bases identical to TRBD1. After removal of 7 bases from V and 2 bases from J, the junction contained 7 bases not matched to a gene. The CDR3 consists of 16 residues. Germline-derived CDR1 and CDR2 are LNHDA and SQIVND (reference sequence). For the CDR3, the DNA is TGTGCCAGTAATCCCCCGACAGGGGGCAACACCGGGGAGCTGTTTTTT. Its protein product is CASNPPTGGNTGELFF.

This clone was counted a few times. The chain carries TRBV9 and TRBJ1-1; weak D call: TRBD1 (5 bases). The germline V and J ends were trimmed by 4 bases and 5 bases, with 12 bases remaining between them. Germline-derived CDR1 and CDR2 are SGDLS and YYNGEE. This CDR3 comprises 13 residues. The CDR3: CASSPRVQTEAFF. In DNA, the CDR3 is TGTGCCAGCAGCCCCAGGGTGCAAACTGAAGCTTTCTTT.

The rearrangement uses TRBV14 and TRBJ2-3; the D is unclear. CDR3 length equals 14 residues. V was clipped by 3 bases and J by 0 bases, with 7 bases between them. In germline, CDR1 is SGHDN, CDR2 FVKESK. The CDR3 sequence is CASSHLGSTDTQYF. CDR3 nucleotide sequence: TGTGCCAGCAGCCACCTGGGCAGCACAGATACGCAGTATTTT.

V usage is TRBV19 and J usage is TRBJ2-3, with 10 bases lining up with TRBD1. Trimming cost V 6 bases and J 5 bases; bases outside gene matches: 5. Germline V gene sequence: CDR1 LNHDA, CDR2 SQIVND (reference sequence). CDR3 size: 14 residues. This CDR3 is CASRRTGGGDTQYF. The CDR3 nucleotides read TGTGCCAGTAGGAGGACAGGGGGGGGAGATACGCAGTATTTT. Full variable domain (missing parts from reference TRBV19 and TRBJ2-3): DGGITQSPKYLFRKEGQNVTLSCEQNLNHDAMYWYRQDPGQGLRLIYYSQIVNDFQKGDIAEGYSVSREKKESFPLTVTSAQKNPTAFYLCASRRTGGGDTQYFGPGTRLTVL.